This is a list of T cell receptor beta chains from one sample in a study of shared clonotypes between healthy human individuals. Only in-frame clones appear in the TCRdb table, and some are missing; sequencing was by immunoSEQ multiplex PCR. This table has around 1,900,000 clones, around 95% appearing once. Sample: naive CD8+ T cells from PBMCs. These receptors were obtained from a man between 18 and 29 years old in good health. Some clones in this sample may be carry-over from other donors' samples. Each CDR3 is given with its conserved first and last residue. The D gene is left open where the match is weak. The listing skips clone size in some rows; elsewhere it reads once, few, many or a size class.

NA	TRBV27	TRBJ2-1	NA	CASSLLGGRYNEQFF	TGTGCCAGCAGTTTATTGGGGGGACGTTACAATGAGCAGTTCTTC
TRBD1	TRBV7-2	TRBJ1-2	NA	CASSRRDSNYGYTF	TGTGCCAGCAGCCGCCGGGACAGCAACTATGGCTACACCTTC
TRBD2	TRBV14	TRBJ2-3	NA	CASSQGLREVGRTDTQYF	TGTGCCAGCAGCCAAGGTCTGCGGGAGGTCGGTCGCACAGATACGCAGTATTTT
NA	TRBV19	TRBJ1-5	NA	CASSIYTYNQPQHF	TGTGCCAGTAGTATTTACACCTACAATCAGCCCCAGCATTTT
NA	TRBV29-1	TRBJ1-2	NA	CSVREGSRVYGYTF	TGCAGCGTTAGAGAGGGGTCACGGGTCTATGGCTACACCTTC
TRBD2	TRBV9	TRBJ2-3	NA	CASSVGASGRTDTQYF	TGTGCCAGCAGCGTAGGGGCCAGCGGGAGGACGGATACGCAGTATTTT
NA	TRBV7-9	TRBJ2-1	NA	CASSFDPSFGLGEQFF	TGTGCCAGCAGCTTTGACCCCTCTTTCGGTTTGGGTGAGCAGTTCTTC
NA	TRBV4-1	TRBJ2-2	NA	CASSQEWGTAANTGELFF	TGCGCCAGCAGCCAGGAATGGGGAACGGCCGCGAACACCGGGGAGCTGTTTTTT
NA	TRBV6-5	TRBJ2-1	NA	CASSFGGGGYNEQFF	TGTGCCAGCAGTTTCGGGGGAGGGGGGTACAATGAGCAGTTCTTC
NA	TRBV7-9	TRBJ1-6	NA	CASSLVPVNNSPLHF	TGTGCCAGCAGCTTAGTGCCGGTCAATAATTCACCCCTCCACTTT
NA	TRBV30	TRBJ1-1	NA	CAWDGGESTEAFF	TGTGCCTGGGATGGAGGGGAGAGCACTGAAGCTTTCTTT
NA	TRBV5-8	TRBJ1-3	NA	CASSLDIRSGNTIYF	TGTGCCAGCAGCTTGGACATCCGCTCTGGAAACACCATATATTTT
NA	TRBV7-6	TRBJ2-1	NA	CASSAGVVAGSNEQFF	TGTGCCAGCAGCGCAGGAGTAGTGGCAGGGTCTAATGAGCAGTTCTTC
NA	TRBV7-6	TRBJ2-2	NA	CASSLVGVGELFF	TGTGCCAGCAGCTTAGTGGGTGTCGGGGAGCTGTTTTTT
TRBD1	TRBV7-9	TRBJ2-5	NA	CASSIRTGGQETQYF	TGTGCCAGCAGCATCCGGACAGGAGGACAAGAGACCCAGTACTTC
NA	TRBV19	TRBJ2-1	NA	CASSIRPASYEQFF	TGTGCCAGTAGTATAAGGCCGGCCAGCTATGAGCAGTTCTTC
TRBD1	TRBV11-1	TRBJ2-6	NA	CASSAVPTGDVSGANVLTF	TGTGCCAGCAGCGCGGTCCCAACAGGGGACGTCTCTGGGGCCAACGTCCTGACTTTC
NA	TRBV10-2	TRBJ1-3	NA	CASRETGPGNTIYF	TGCGCCAGCAGGGAGACAGGACCTGGAAACACCATATATTTT
TRBD2	TRBV9	TRBJ2-7	once	CASSAGGSSYEQYF	TGTGCCAGCAGCGCGGGAGGTTCCTCCTACGAGCAGTACTTC
TRBD2	TRBV28	TRBJ2-1	NA	CASSRPSGSSIDEQFF	TGTGCCAGCAGCCGACCTAGCGGGAGTAGTATCGATGAGCAGTTCTTC
NA	TRBV6-1	TRBJ1-1	NA	CASSELGRMNTEAFF	TGTGCCAGCAGTGAATTGGGGCGGATGAACACTGAAGCTTTCTTT
NA	TRBV28	TRBJ2-3	NA	CASSLPTARTDATSTDTQYF	TGTGCCAGCAGTTTACCCACTGCTAGGACGGATGCAACTAGCACAGATACGCAGTATTTT
NA	TRBV9	TRBJ1-2	NA	CASSENLKFPYGYTF	TGTGCCAGCAGCGAGAATTTAAAGTTCCCCTATGGCTACACCTTC
NA	TRBV27	TRBJ2-1	NA	CASSLLSSYNEQFF	TGTGCCAGCAGTTTACTTAGCTCCTACAATGAGCAGTTCTTC
TRBD1	TRBV27	TRBJ2-7	NA	CASSPPTGLFSQGEQYF	TGTGCCAGCAGTCCACCGACAGGGTTATTCTCCCAGGGCGAGCAGTACTTC
TRBD2	TRBV7-9	TRBJ2-7	NA	CASSSKLQGTSGTYEQYF	TGTGCCAGCAGCTCAAAGCTACAGGGGACTAGCGGTACCTACGAGCAGTACTTC
NA	TRBV7-8	TRBJ1-4	NA	CASSLRPPGEKLFF	TGTGCCAGCAGCTTAAGGCCGCCGGGGGAAAAACTGTTTTTT
NA	TRBV11-1	TRBJ2-7	NA	CASSSFRDGAYEQYF	TGTGCCAGCAGCTCGTTTCGGGACGGAGCCTACGAGCAGTACTTC
NA	TRBV4-1	TRBJ2-7	NA	CASSWGLNYEQYF	TGCGCCAGCAGCTGGGGACTTAACTACGAGCAGTACTTC
TRBD2	TRBV7-9	TRBJ2-3	NA	CASSPPGAGEQDTQYF	TGTGCCAGCAGCCCCCCGGGCGCGGGAGAGCAAGATACGCAGTATTTT
NA	TRBV9	TRBJ1-2	NA	CASSVGGKDGYTF	TGTGCCAGCAGCGTAGGAGGGAAGGATGGCTACACCTTC
TRBD1	TRBV5-6	TRBJ1-2	NA	CASSRYRGPYGYTF	TGTGCCAGCAGCCGGTACAGGGGGCCCTATGGCTACACCTTC
TRBD1	TRBV5-8	TRBJ1-5	NA	CASNNRDRSNQPQHF	TGTGCCAGCAATAACCGGGACAGAAGCAATCAGCCCCAGCATTTT
NA	TRBV7-9	TRBJ1-4	NA	CASSPHHSGALNEKLFF	TGTGCCAGCAGCCCACACCACTCCGGAGCGCTTAATGAAAAACTGTTTTTT
TRBD2	TRBV5-1	TRBJ2-1	NA	CASSSWTSNEQFF	TGCGCCAGCAGCTCTTGGACTAGCAATGAGCAGTTCTTC
NA	TRBV29-1	TRBJ2-7	NA	CSVVLPGYEQYF	TGCAGCGTTGTATTGCCAGGCTACGAGCAGTACTTC
TRBD1	TRBV13	TRBJ2-2	NA	CASSLFGATGDTGELFF	TGTGCCAGCAGCTTATTCGGAGCGACAGGGGACACCGGGGAGCTGTTTTTT
NA	TRBV11-2	TRBJ1-2	NA	CASRAAKGHKKDGYTF	TGTGCCAGCAGAGCCGCTAAAGGGCACAAGAAGGATGGCTACACCTTC
TRBD1	TRBV27	TRBJ2-7	NA	CASSPGTGPSYEQYF	TGTGCCAGCAGTCCGGGGACAGGGCCTAGCTACGAGCAGTACTTC